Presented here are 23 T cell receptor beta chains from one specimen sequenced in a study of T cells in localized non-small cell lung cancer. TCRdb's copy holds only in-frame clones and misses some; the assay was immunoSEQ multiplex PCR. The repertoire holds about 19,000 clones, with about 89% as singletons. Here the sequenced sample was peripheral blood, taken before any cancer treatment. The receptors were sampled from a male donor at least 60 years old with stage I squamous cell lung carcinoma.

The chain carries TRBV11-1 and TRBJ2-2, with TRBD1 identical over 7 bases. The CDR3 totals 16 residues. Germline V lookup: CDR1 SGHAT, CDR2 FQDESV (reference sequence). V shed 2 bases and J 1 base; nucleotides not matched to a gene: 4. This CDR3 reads CASSLRHRGNTGELFF. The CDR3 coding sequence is TGTGCCAGCAGCTTAAGGCACAGGGGGAACACCGGGGAGCTGTTTTTT.

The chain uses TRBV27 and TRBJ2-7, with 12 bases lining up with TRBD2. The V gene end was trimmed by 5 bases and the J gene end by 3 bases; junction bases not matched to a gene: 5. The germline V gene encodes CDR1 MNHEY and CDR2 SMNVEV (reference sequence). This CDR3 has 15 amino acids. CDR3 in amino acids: CASSLTGLAGYEQYF. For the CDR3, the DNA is TGTGCCAGCAGTCTGACGGGACTAGCGGGCTACGAGCAGTACTTC.

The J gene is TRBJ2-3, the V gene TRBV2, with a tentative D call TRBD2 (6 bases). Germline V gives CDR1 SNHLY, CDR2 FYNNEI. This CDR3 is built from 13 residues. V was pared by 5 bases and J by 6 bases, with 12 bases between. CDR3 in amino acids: CASSYGSGDTQYF. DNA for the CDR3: TGTGCCAGCAGTTACGGAAGCGGGGATACGCAGTATTTT.

The CDR3, as DNA: TGTGCCAGTATTCCCTTAAGTGGGACGGCGAAGTGGGACACTGAAGCTTTCTTT. Its protein is CASIPLSGTAKWDTEAFF. The chain employs TRBV19 and TRBJ1-1; TRBD1 might be the D (5 bases). CDR1 and CDR2 from the germline V gene are LNHDA and SQIVND (reference sequence). The V end lost 7 bases, the J end lost 3 bases, and 27 bases lay between the germline ends. The CDR3 sequence is 18 residues long.

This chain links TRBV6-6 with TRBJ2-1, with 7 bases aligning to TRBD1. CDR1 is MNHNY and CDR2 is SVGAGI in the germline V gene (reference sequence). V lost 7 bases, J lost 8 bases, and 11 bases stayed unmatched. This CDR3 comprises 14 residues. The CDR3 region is CASTQSRTGDEQFF. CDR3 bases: TGTGCCAGCACCCAGTCCAGGACAGGTGATGAGCAGTTCTTC.

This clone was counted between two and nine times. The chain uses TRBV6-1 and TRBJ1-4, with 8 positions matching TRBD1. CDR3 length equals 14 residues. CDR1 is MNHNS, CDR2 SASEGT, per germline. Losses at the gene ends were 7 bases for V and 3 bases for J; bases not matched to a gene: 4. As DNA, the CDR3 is TGTGCCAGCATGGACAGGGCCTCTAATGAAAAACTGTTTTTT. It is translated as CASMDRASNEKLFF.

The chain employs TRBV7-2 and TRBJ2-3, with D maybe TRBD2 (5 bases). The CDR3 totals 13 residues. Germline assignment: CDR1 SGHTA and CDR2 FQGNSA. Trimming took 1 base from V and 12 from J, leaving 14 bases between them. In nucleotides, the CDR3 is TGTGCCAGCAGCTTAGGGGAGACGGTGCGACAGTATTTT. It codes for CASSLGETVRQYF.

The CDR3 DNA is TGTGCCTGGGAACATGGGGGGGCGCCCCAGCATTTT. Its translation: CAWEHGGAPQHF. This rearrangement joins TRBV30 to TRBJ1-5; the D gene is possibly TRBD1 (6 bases). The CDR3 has 12 residues. Looked up from germline, CDR1 is GTSNPN and CDR2 is SVGIG (reference sequence). V was pared by 5 bases and J by 9 bases, with 14 bases between.

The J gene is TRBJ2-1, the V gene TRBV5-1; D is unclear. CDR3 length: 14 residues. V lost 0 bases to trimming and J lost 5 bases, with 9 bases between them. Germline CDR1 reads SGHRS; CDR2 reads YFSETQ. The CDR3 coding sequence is TGCGCCAGCAGCTTGGCGGTGGCCAACAATGAGCAGTTCTTC. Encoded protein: CASSLAVANNEQFF.

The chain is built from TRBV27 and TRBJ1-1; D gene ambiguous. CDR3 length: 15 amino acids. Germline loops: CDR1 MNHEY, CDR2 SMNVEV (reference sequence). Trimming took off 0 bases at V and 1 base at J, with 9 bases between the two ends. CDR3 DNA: TGTGCCAGCAGTTTATCGGCGTGGCAGAACACTGAAGCTTTCTTT. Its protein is CASSLSAWQNTEAFF.

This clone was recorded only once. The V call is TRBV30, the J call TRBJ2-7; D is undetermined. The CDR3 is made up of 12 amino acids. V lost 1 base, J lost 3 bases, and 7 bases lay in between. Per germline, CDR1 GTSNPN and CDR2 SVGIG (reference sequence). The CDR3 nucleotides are TGTGCCTGGAGTGGTGGGTACTACGAGCAGTACTTC. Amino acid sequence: CAWSGGYYEQYF. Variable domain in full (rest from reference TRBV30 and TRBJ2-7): SQTIHQWPATLVQPVGSPLSLECTVEGTSNPNLYWYRQAAGRGLQLLFYSVGIGQISSEVPQNLSASRPQDRQFILSSKKLLLSDSGFYLCAWSGGYYEQYFGPGTRLTVT.

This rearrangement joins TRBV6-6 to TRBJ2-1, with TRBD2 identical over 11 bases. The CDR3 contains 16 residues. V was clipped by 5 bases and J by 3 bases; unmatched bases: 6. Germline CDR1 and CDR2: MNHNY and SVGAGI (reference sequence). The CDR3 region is CASSGLLAGDYNEQFF. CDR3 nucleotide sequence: TGTGCCAGCAGTGGTCTACTAGCGGGAGACTACAATGAGCAGTTCTTC.

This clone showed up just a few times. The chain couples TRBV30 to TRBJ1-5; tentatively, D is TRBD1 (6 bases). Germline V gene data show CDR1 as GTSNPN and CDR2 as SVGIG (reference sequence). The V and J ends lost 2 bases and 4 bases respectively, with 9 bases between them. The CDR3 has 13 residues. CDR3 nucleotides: TGTGCCTGGAGTTTAAGGGGGAATCAGCCCCAGCATTTT. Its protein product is CAWSLRGNQPQHF.

CDR3 nucleotides: TGTGCCAGCAGTTTAAGACTAGCCGGTCCAGATACGCAGTATTTT. Protein: CASSLRLAGPDTQYF. This rearrangement joins TRBV27 to TRBJ2-3, with 7 bases identical to TRBD2. With V trimmed by 2 bases and J by 4 bases, 6 bases remained unmatched. The CDR3 has 15 residues. The germline CDR1 and CDR2 sequences are MNHEY and SMNVEV (reference sequence).

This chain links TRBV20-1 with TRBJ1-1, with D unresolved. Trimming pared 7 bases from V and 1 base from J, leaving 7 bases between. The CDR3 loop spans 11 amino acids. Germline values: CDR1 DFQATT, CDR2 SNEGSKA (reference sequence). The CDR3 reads CSGTWNTEAFF. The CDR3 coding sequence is TGCAGTGGTACGTGGAACACTGAAGCTTTCTTT.

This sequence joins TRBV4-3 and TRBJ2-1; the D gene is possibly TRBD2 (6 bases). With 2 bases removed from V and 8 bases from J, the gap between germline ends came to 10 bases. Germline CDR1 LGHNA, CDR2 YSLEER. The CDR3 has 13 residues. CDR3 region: CASSQSGGDEQFF. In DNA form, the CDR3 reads TGCGCCAGCAGCCAATCCGGCGGGGATGAGCAGTTCTTC.

DNA for the CDR3: TGTGCCAGCAGTCCATGGCAGGGGGATACCTATGGCTACACCTTC. This sequence encodes CASSPWQGDTYGYTF. The chain is built from TRBV28 and TRBJ1-2, with 7 nucleotides matching TRBD1. This CDR3 contains 15 residues. In germline, CDR1 is MDHEN, CDR2 SYDVKM. V gave up 5 bases and J gave up 4 bases; unmatched junction bases: 10.

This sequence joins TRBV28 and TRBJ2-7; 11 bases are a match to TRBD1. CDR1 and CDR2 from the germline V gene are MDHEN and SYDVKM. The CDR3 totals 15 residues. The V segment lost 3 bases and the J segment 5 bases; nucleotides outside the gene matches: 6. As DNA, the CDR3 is TGTGCCAGCAGTTTTGCGGGGACAGGGGGGAACGAGCAGTACTTC. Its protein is CASSFAGTGGNEQYF. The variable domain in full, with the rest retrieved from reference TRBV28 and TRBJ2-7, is DVKVTQSSRYLVKRTGEKVFLECVQDMDHENMFWYRQDPGLGLRLIYFSYDVKMKEKGDIPEGYSVSREKKERFSLILESASTNQTSMYLCASSFAGTGGNEQYFGPGTRLTVT.

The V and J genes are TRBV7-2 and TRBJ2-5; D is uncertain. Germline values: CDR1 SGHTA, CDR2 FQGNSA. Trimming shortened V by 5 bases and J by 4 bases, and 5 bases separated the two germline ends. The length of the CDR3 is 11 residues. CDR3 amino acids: CASSRGETQYF. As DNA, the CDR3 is TGTGCCAGCAGCCGTGGAGAGACCCAGTACTTC.

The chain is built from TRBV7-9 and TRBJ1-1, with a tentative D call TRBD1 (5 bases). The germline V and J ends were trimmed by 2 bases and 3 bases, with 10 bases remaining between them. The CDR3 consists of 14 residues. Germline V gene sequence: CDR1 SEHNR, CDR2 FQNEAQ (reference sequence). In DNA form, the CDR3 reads TGTGCCAGCAGCTTAATCGGGGGTGACACTGAAGCTTTCTTT. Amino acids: CASSLIGGDTEAFF.

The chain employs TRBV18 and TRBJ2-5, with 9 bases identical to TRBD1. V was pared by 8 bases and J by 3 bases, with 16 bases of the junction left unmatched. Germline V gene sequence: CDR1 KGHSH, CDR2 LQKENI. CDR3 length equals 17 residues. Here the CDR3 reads CASLNGKTRTGEETQYF. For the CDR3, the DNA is TGTGCCAGCCTCAACGGGAAGACCCGGACAGGGGAAGAGACCCAGTACTTC.

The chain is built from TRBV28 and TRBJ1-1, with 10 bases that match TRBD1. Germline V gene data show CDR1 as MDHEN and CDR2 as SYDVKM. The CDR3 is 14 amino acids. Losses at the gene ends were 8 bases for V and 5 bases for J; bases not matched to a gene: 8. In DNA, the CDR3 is TGTGCCAGCGGGTCGACAGGGGGCTATACTGAAGCTTTCTTT. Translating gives CASGSTGGYTEAFF.

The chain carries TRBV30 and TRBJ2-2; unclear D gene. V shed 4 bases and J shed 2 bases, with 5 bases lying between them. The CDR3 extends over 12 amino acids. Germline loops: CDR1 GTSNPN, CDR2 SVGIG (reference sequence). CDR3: CAWNLNTGELFF. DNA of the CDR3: TGTGCCTGGAACCTCAACACCGGGGAGCTGTTTTTT.